A single sample gave rise to the 8 T cell receptor beta chains below, sequenced in a study of blood T cells in healthy people across ages (dated by TCRdb to 2013 to 2016). Libraries were prepared through 5' RACE. The instrument given in TCRdb is Illumina HiSeq 2500. A second PCR of about 6 to 11 cycles was run with a J-beta primer mix and a sample-barcoded 5' primer. Using fastp at Q25 and MiXCR, TCRdb reprocessed the public reads and kept productive beta chains. Entries that share a CDR3 protein sequence are merged under the most common genes and DNA. Within this sample are 800,000 or so distinct CDR3 sequences, with 25% of them counted one time only. The ten biggest clones cover roughly 3.5% of the sample. The sample also formed part of further work on T cells of mothers and their children.

Material: blood. The receptors shown here come from a boy aged 5 to 17 in good health.

The chain carries TRBV10-3 and TRBJ2-7; TRBD1 matches 7 bases. V lost 4 bases and J lost 1; bases outside the gene matches: 7. In germline, CDR1 is ENHRY, CDR2 SYGVKD. CDR3 length equals 15 residues. CDR3 nucleotides: TGTGCCATCAGTGGCGATGGCAGGGGGTCCTACGAGCAGTACTTC. This codes for CAISGDGRGSYEQYF.

This clonotype was detected a few times. J is TRBJ2-5 and V is TRBV24-1, with D unresolved. The DNA end is a closer match to TRBJ2-7, so the J assignment may be wrong. The CDR3 extends over 15 amino acids. Looked up from germline, CDR1 is KGHDR and CDR2 is SFDVKD. CDR3 bases: TGTGCCACCAGTGATTTGCCGGCAGCTCCCTACGAGCAGTACTTC. It yields the protein CATSDLPAAPYEQYF.

This clonotype turned up a few times. The rearrangement uses TRBV7-9 and TRBJ2-3; 12 bases map to TRBD2. The germline V gene encodes CDR1 SEHNR and CDR2 FQNEAQ (reference sequence). V lost 5 bases to trimming and J lost 4 bases; unmatched junction nucleotides: 7. The CDR3 has 16 residues. CDR3: CASSPKTSGSPDTQYF. Here the CDR3 DNA reads TGTGCCAGCAGCCCAAAGACTAGCGGGAGTCCAGATACGCAGTATTTT. The whole variable domain, filled in from reference TRBV7-9 and TRBJ2-3, reads DTGVSQNPRHKITKRGQNVTFRCDPISEHNRLYWYRQTLGQGPEFLTYFQNEAQLEKSRLLSDRFSAERPKGSFSTLEIQRTEQGDSAMYLCASSPKTSGSPDTQYFGPGTRLTVL.

This clonotype occurred a few times. The chain links TRBV6-5 to TRBJ2-5; 7 nucleotides agree with TRBD1. Germline assignment: CDR1 MNHEY and CDR2 SVGAGI. The length of the CDR3 is 13 residues. With V trimmed by 6 bases and J by 6 bases, 7 bases remained unmatched. The CDR3 spells CASRTGKKQTQYF. The DNA of the CDR3 is TGTGCCAGCAGGACAGGGAAGAAGCAGACCCAGTACTTC.

This rearrangement joins TRBV10-3 to TRBJ1-4, with 12 bases identical to TRBD1. The ends lost 11 bases at V and 7 bases at J; junction bases unmatched: 5. CDR1 and CDR2 from the germline V gene are ENHRY and SYGVKD. This CDR3 has 13 residues. This CDR3 reads CAAGDRGPEKLFF. The DNA of the CDR3 is TGTGCCGCGGGGGACAGGGGGCCTGAAAAACTGTTTTTT.

Ten or more counts support this clonotype. This chain connects TRBV7-9 to TRBJ2-5; 7 positions match TRBD1. The CDR3 runs to 15 residues. The germline V gene encodes CDR1 SEHNR and CDR2 FQNEAQ (reference sequence). After removal of 1 base from V and 2 bases from J, the junction contained 4 bases not matched to a gene. This CDR3 reads CASSLGGTAQETQYF. The CDR3 DNA sequence: TGTGCCAGCAGCTTAGGGGGGACAGCTCAAGAGACCCAGTACTTC.

This clonotype was seen only a few times. CDR3 in amino acids: CASSLAGPSLMADTQYF. As DNA, the CDR3 is TGCGCCAGCAGCTTGGCAGGTCCTTCCCTGATGGCAGATACGCAGTATTTT. The chain carries TRBV5-1 and TRBJ2-3; D uncertain. The CDR3 consists of 17 residues. The germline V gene has CDR1 SGHRS and CDR2 YFSETQ. Trimming cost V 0 bases and J 4 bases, with 18 bases left between them. The complete variable domain, with remaining parts taken from reference TRBV5-1 and TRBJ2-3, reads KAGVTQTPRYLIKTRGQQVTLSCSPISGHRSVSWYQQTPGQGLQFLFEYFSETQRNKGNFPGRFSGRQFSNSRSEMNVSTLELGDSALYLCASSLAGPSLMADTQYFGPGTRLTVL.

V gene TRBV9 combines with J gene TRBJ2-5, with 7 bases fitting TRBD2. This CDR3 comprises 19 residues. From germline, CDR1 is SGDLS and CDR2 YYNGEE. The trim removed 4 bases at V and 2 bases at J, leaving 20 bases unmatched. As DNA, the CDR3 is TGTGCCAGCAGCCCCCGGGGGTGGGGGGGTGGTCTGGAGCAAGAGACCCAGTACTTC. This encodes CASSPRGWGGGLEQETQYF.